A single sample is the source of the 9 T cell receptor beta chains below, sequenced in a study of blood T cell repertoires in COVID-19. TCRdb keeps only in-frame clones here, not all; method: immunoSEQ multiplex PCR. The sample has some 99,000 clones, around 89% seen once. Sequenced: peripheral blood. Source of these receptors: a human donor in a cohort sampled during active COVID-19.

The chain carries TRBV6-5 and TRBJ2-7, with a tentative D call TRBD1 (5 bases). The CDR3 has 13 residues. Trimming stripped 8 bases from V and 8 bases from J, with 19 bases between. Germline V lookup: CDR1 MNHEY, CDR2 SVGAGI. DNA of the CDR3: TGTGCCAGCTCTGCTAGGGGTCAGGGCCAGCAGTACTTC. Amino acid sequence: CASSARGQGQQYF.

V gene TRBV9 combines with J gene TRBJ2-2; D perhaps matches TRBD2 (6 bases). V was clipped by 6 bases and J by 1 base, with 13 bases between them. Germline CDR1 reads SGDLS; CDR2 reads YYNGEE. The CDR3 has 15 amino acids. CDR3 in DNA: TGTGCCAGCACCCTGGGTAGCGGGAACACCGGGGAGCTGTTTTTT. This encodes CASTLGSGNTGELFF.

This chain links TRBV19 with TRBJ1-6; weak D call: TRBD1 (5 bases). The CDR3 sequence is 14 residues long. Germline CDR1 reads LNHDA; CDR2 reads SQIVND (reference sequence). Trimming removed 4 bases at V and 10 bases at J, with 14 bases between. The DNA for the CDR3 is TGTGCCAGTAGTAAGTGGGGGACTGCCTCACCCCTCCACTTT. Amino acid sequence: CASSKWGTASPLHF.

The chain joins TRBV10-3 to TRBJ1-2; possibly TRBD1 for D (5 bases). Germline V gene lookup returns CDR1 ENHRY and CDR2 SYGVKD. Between the trimmed V and J ends, which lost 4 bases and 2 bases, there was a span of 11 bases. This CDR3 comprises 14 residues. Written as DNA, the CDR3 is TGTGCCATCAGTGGGGGGGGTACAAACTATGGCTACACCTTC. As protein: CAISGGGTNYGYTF.

This rearrangement joins TRBV5-6 to TRBJ2-1; 8 nucleotides match TRBD1. This CDR3 spans 17 amino acids. V gave up 7 bases and J gave up 2 bases; unmatched junction bases: 14. Germline V gives CDR1 SGHDT, CDR2 YYEEEE. The CDR3 sequence: CASSRPPDRVTYNEQFF. In DNA, the CDR3 is TGTGCCAGCTCACGCCCGCCGGACAGGGTAACCTACAATGAGCAGTTCTTC.

This clone was detected once. The rearrangement links TRBV9 to TRBJ2-7; no clear D. The CDR3 length is 16 residues. Germline CDR1 is SGDLS and CDR2 is YYNGEE. V was cut by 0 bases and J by 3 bases, with 16 bases left in between. This CDR3 reads CASSVDAGGSGYEQYF. CDR3 in DNA: TGTGCCAGCAGCGTAGATGCCGGCGGTTCCGGCTACGAGCAGTACTTC.

There are a few counts of this clone. V and J are TRBV25-1 and TRBJ1-2; D possibly corresponds to TRBD1 (6 bases). The V and J ends lost 9 bases and 2 bases respectively, with 16 bases between them. Germline V gene sequence: CDR1 MGHDK, CDR2 SYGVNS. The CDR3 covers 14 residues. CDR3 sequence: CASAWGQGNYGYTF. Here the CDR3 DNA reads TGTGCCAGTGCCTGGGGTCAGGGGAACTATGGCTACACCTTC.

The CDR3, as DNA: TGTGCCAGTAGTATAGATGGGATGACAGCTAACTATGGCTACACCTTC. It specifies CASSIDGMTANYGYTF. The gene calls are TRBV19 and TRBJ1-2, with a weak D call TRBD1 (5 bases). The CDR3 totals 16 residues. V was cut by 0 bases and J by 0 bases, with 11 bases left in between. CDR1 LNHDA and CDR2 SQIVND come from the germline V gene (reference sequence).

The chain recombines TRBV2 with TRBJ2-1; no reliable D call. Trimming cost V 10 bases and J 0 bases, with 13 bases left between them. The CDR3 has 14 residues. CDR1 and CDR2 from the germline V gene are SNHLY and FYNNEI. The CDR3 DNA is TGTGCCATGGCGAAGACACGCTCCTACAATGAGCAGTTCTTC. As protein: CAMAKTRSYNEQFF. The full variable domain, in which reference TRBV2 and TRBJ2-1 provide the parts outside the CDR3, is EPEVTQTPSHQVTQMGQEVILRCVPISNHLYFYWYRQILGQKVEFLVSFYNNEISEKSEIFDDQFSVERPDGSNFTLKIRSTKLEDSAMYFCAMAKTRSYNEQFFGPGTRLTVL.